The 22 T cell receptor beta chains below all came from one sample that was sequenced in a study of blood T cells in healthy people across ages. The authors ran a second PCR of about 6 to 11 cycles using a sample-barcoded 5' primer and a J-beta primer mix. TCRdb re-derived calls from the 5' RACE reads in MiXCR, one entry per CDR3 protein. The sample carries about 570,000 distinct CDR3 sequences, about 29% recorded once. This sample was also put to use in a study of T cells of mothers and their children.

What was sequenced was blood. These receptors came from a boy between 2 and 10 years old in good health.

The chain links TRBV21-1 to TRBJ2-3; the table's D call of TRBD2 was not tested on the DNA. TRBV21-1 represents a pseudogene. There are 19 residues in the CDR3. The CDR3 loop reads CASSSTSGQSGRLTDTQYF. As DNA, the CDR3 is TGTGCCAGCAGCAGCACTAGCGGACAAAGCGGCCGACTGACAGATACGCAGTATTTT.

This clonotype has only a few counts. The V gene is TRBV7-2, the J gene TRBJ1-5; TRBD1 aligns across 7 bases. V lost 6 bases to trimming and J lost 6 bases; unmatched junction nucleotides: 5. Germline CDR1 reads SGHTA; CDR2 reads FQGNSA. This CDR3 is 13 amino acids long. Here the CDR3 reads CASSRQGRQPQHF. Here the CDR3 DNA reads TGTGCCAGCAGTCGACAGGGACGTCAGCCCCAGCATTTT.

V usage is TRBV12-3 or TRBV12-4 and J usage is TRBJ2-3; the D call may be TRBD1 or TRBD2 (5 bases each). V was trimmed by 8 bases and J by 11 bases, leaving 17 bases between them. The CDR3 is 12 residues long. CDR3 region: CASAPPGPKQYF. In DNA form, the CDR3 reads TGTGCCAGCGCCCCCCCGGGACCCAAGCAGTATTTT.

The rearrangement uses TRBV9 and TRBJ2-3, with D tentatively TRBD1 or TRBD2 (6 bases each). In germline, CDR1 is SGDLS, CDR2 YYNGEE. This CDR3 comprises 14 residues. Here the CDR3 DNA reads TGTGCGAGCGGAGGGGGGATAGAAGCAGATACGCAGTATTTT. Its translation is CASGGGIEADTQYF.

This sequence joins TRBV27 and TRBJ2-2; tentative D call: TRBD1 (5 bases). V gave up 5 bases and J gave up 8 bases, with 9 bases separating them. The germline CDR1 and CDR2 sequences are MNHEY and SMNVEV (reference sequence). CDR3 length: 12 amino acids. DNA of the CDR3: TGTGCCAGCAGTCTTCAGGGTGGGGAGCTGTTTTTT. Translation gives CASSLQGGELFF.

This clonotype was seen a handful of times. The V and J genes are TRBV12-3 or TRBV12-4 and TRBJ2-1; 8 bases agree with TRBD2. This CDR3 contains 15 residues. With 7 bases clipped from V and 8 bases from J, the junction kept 13 bases outside the gene matches. The CDR3 region is CASTPSAGGRDEQFF. The CDR3 nucleotides are TGTGCCAGCACCCCGTCGGCGGGAGGCCGGGATGAGCAGTTCTTC.

J is TRBJ2-1 and V is TRBV29-1, with D perhaps TRBD1 or TRBD2 (6 bases each). The J call could be wrong; TRBJ2-7 is a better fit for the DNA end. The germline CDR1 and CDR2 sequences are SQVTM and ANQGSEA. The CDR3 totals 12 residues. This CDR3 reads CSVRGDPSEQYF. The DNA for the CDR3 is TGCAGCGTGAGGGGGGACCCCTCCGAGCAGTACTTC.

V usage is TRBV13 and J usage is TRBJ2-3; D gene uncertain. Trimming pared 5 bases from V and 5 bases from J, leaving 8 bases between. The CDR3 totals 12 residues. The germline CDR1 and CDR2 sequences are PRHDT and FYEKMQ (reference sequence). CDR3 region: CASSGWLDTQYF. As DNA, the CDR3 is TGTGCCAGCAGCGGCTGGCTAGATACGCAGTATTTT.

V usage is TRBV7-2 and J usage is TRBJ2-7; D gene ambiguous. The CDR3 length is 13 residues. Trimming cost V 3 bases and J 0 bases, with 6 bases left between them. CDR1 and CDR2 (germline): SGHTA, FQGNSA. This CDR3 is CASSFKSSYEQYF. The DNA for the CDR3 is TGTGCCAGCAGCTTTAAAAGCTCCTACGAGCAGTACTTC. Full variable domain (rest looked up from reference TRBV7-2 and TRBJ2-7): GAGVSQSPSNKVTEKGKDVELRCDPISGHTALYWYRQSLGQGLEFLIYFQGNSAPDKSGLPSDRFSAERTGGSVSTLTIQRTQQEDSAVYLCASSFKSSYEQYFGPGTRLTVT.

There are a few counts of this clonotype. A junction end diverges from the germline sequence, so it may reflect a read error. The gene calls are TRBV11-2 and TRBJ1-1, with 7 positions matching TRBD1. The CDR3 runs to 14 residues. Germline assignment: CDR1 SGHAT and CDR2 FQNNGV. The CDR3 DNA reads as TGTGCCGGCAGCTTAGGGGGCCAGACTCCTGAAGCTTTCTTT. This gives the protein CAGSLGGQTPEAFF.

The chain combines TRBV6-5 with TRBJ2-5; 8 nucleotides match TRBD1. CDR1 is MNHEY, CDR2 SVGAGI, per germline. This CDR3 has 14 amino acids. J was trimmed by 9 bases and V by 4 bases; bases with no gene match: 10. CDR3 residues: CASSWRQGAYAQYF. Written as DNA, the CDR3 is TGTGCCAGCAGTTGGCGTCAGGGGGCCTACGCCCAGTACTTC.

V and J are TRBV3-1 and TRBJ2-3; 14 nucleotides line up with TRBD2. In germline, CDR1 is LGHDT, CDR2 YNNKEL (reference sequence). The V segment lost 6 bases and the J segment 2 bases; nucleotides outside the gene matches: 4. This CDR3 spans 16 amino acids. DNA for the CDR3: TGTGCCAGCAGTCGGACTAGCGGGGGGACCACAGATACGCAGTATTTT. Translated, it gives CASSRTSGGTTDTQYF.

In this sample, this clonotype turned up once. This chain connects TRBV7-8 to TRBJ2-5; 8 nucleotides align to TRBD1. The DNA end is a closer match to TRBJ2-7, so the J assignment may be wrong. The CDR3 loop spans 15 amino acids. Germline-derived CDR1 and CDR2 are SGHVS and FQNEAQ. Here the CDR3 DNA reads TGTGCCAGCAGCCCAGAACAGGGGGGTGATCCCGAGCAGTACTTC. This encodes CASSPEQGGDPEQYF.

This clonotype was seen more than once but under ten times. The chain recombines TRBV12-3 or TRBV12-4 with TRBJ2-5, with TRBD2 identical over 11 bases. J was trimmed by 0 bases and V by 4 bases; bases with no gene match: 7. The CDR3 spans 17 residues. CDR3 bases: TGTGCCAGCAGTTATAAGACTAGCGGGGAATACCAAGAGACCCAGTACTTC. Protein: CASSYKTSGEYQETQYF.

This clonotype turned up a few times. The chain employs TRBV29-1 and TRBJ2-1; D is ambiguous. Germline lookup yields CDR1 SQVTM and CDR2 ANQGSEA. CDR3 length equals 11 residues. V was clipped by 6 bases and J by 6 bases, with 9 bases between them. The CDR3 spells CSVTLGNEQFF. The CDR3 DNA reads as TGCAGCGTAACGTTGGGCAATGAGCAGTTCTTC.

In this sample, this clonotype turned up once. This chain uses TRBV20-1 with TRBJ2-3; D perhaps matches TRBD1 (5 bases). The germline CDR1 and CDR2 sequences are DFQATT and SNEGSKA (reference sequence). V was cut by 4 bases and J by 1 base, with 18 bases left in between. The CDR3 totals 16 residues. The chain's CDR3 is CSAIDAMARGTDTQYF. The CDR3 coding sequence is TGCAGTGCTATTGATGCCATGGCCAGGGGCACAGATACGCAGTATTTT.

This clonotype was counted a few times. The gene calls are TRBV7-9 and TRBJ2-1; D may be TRBD2 (7 bases). Germline lookup yields CDR1 SEHNR and CDR2 FQNEAQ (reference sequence). The CDR3 totals 15 residues. V gave up 6 bases and J gave up 8 bases, with 20 bases separating them. The CDR3 reads CASSIQRGATDEQFF. Here the CDR3 DNA reads TGTGCCAGCAGTATTCAACGGGGGGCCACGGATGAGCAGTTCTTC.

The J gene is TRBJ1-2, the V gene TRBV12-3 or TRBV12-4, with D perhaps matching TRBD1 (5 bases). This CDR3 region has 11 residues. The ends were cut back, 6 bases at V and 9 bases at J, with 11 bases in the middle. CDR3 loop: CASSRDRSYTF. The CDR3 DNA is TGTGCCAGCAGCCGCGACAGAAGCTACACCTTC.

This clonotype came up a few times. The genes are TRBV7-6 and TRBJ2-7, with 9 bases aligning to TRBD2. The length of the CDR3 is 13 residues. V lost 5 bases and J lost 3; bases outside the gene matches: 2. CDR1 and CDR2 from the germline V gene are SGHVS and FNYEAQ. The CDR3 protein is CASSQTSGYEQYF. The CDR3 DNA reads TGTGCCAGCAGCCAGACTAGCGGCTACGAGCAGTACTTC.

This clonotype was seen more than once but under ten times. The chain uses TRBV10-3 and TRBJ2-1; D unresolved. Between the trimmed V and J ends, which lost 5 bases and 0 bases, there was a span of 11 bases. This CDR3 spans 15 amino acids. The germline V gene has CDR1 ENHRY and CDR2 SYGVKD. This CDR3 reads CAISLQPDSYNEQFF. CDR3 coding DNA: TGTGCCATCAGTCTACAGCCGGACTCCTACAATGAGCAGTTCTTC.

A few counts support this clonotype. This rearrangement joins TRBV12-3 or TRBV12-4 to TRBJ2-7; a weak D match, TRBD2 (5 bases). V was cut by 5 bases and J by 0 bases, with 14 bases left in between. The CDR3 totals 15 residues. CDR3 nucleotides: TGTGCCAGCAGTCCCGGTTCGGGGATCTCCTACGAGCAGTACTTC. Translated, it gives CASSPGSGISYEQYF.

The J gene is TRBJ2-1, the V gene TRBV12-3 or TRBV12-4, with TRBD2 matching over 13 bases. This CDR3 is 21 amino acids long. V shed 0 bases and J 3 bases; nucleotides not matched to a gene: 14. In nucleotides, the CDR3 is TGTGCCAGCAGTTTAGCACGAGGAACTAGCGGGAGGGCCCGCGGCTACAATGAGCAGTTCTTC. Translation gives CASSLARGTSGRARGYNEQFF.